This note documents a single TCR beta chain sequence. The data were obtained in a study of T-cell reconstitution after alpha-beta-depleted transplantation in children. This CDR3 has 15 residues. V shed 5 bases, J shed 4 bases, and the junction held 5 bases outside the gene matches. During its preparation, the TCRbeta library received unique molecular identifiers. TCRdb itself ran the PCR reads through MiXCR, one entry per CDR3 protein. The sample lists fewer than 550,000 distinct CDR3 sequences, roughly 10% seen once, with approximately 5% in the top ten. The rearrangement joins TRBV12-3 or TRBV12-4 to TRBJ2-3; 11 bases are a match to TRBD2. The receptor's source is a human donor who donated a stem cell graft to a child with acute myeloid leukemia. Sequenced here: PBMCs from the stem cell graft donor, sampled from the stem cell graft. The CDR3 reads CASSRLAGSSDTQYF. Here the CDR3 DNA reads TGTGCCAGCAGTAGACTAGCGGGGAGTTCAGATACGCAGTATTTT.